The clone carrying this T cell receptor (beta chain) was counted a few times. Its antigen is not known. Using its own MiXCR run on the reads, TCRdb lists one record per CDR3 protein. The sample has about a million distinct CDR3 sequences; approximately 33% are singletons. These data belong to a study of T cell repertoires in cytomegalovirus infection. Study information: From public TCR beta signatures came an indication of both CMV infection and matching HLA type.

The CDR3 consists of 13 residues. V was pared by 4 bases and J by 5 bases, with 12 bases between. Notes on the study in general: Predominance within the ex vivo response was attributable to HLA-C-restricted CMV-specific TCR beta clonotypes.

This TCR derives from a human donor in good health (CMV status not recorded). Some clones in this sample may be carry-over from other donors' samples. The sequencing here drew on cultured CD8+ T cells from PBMCs, taken from culture after CMV antigen stimulation. V and J are TRBV12-3 or TRBV12-4 and TRBJ2-7; D might be TRBD1 or TRBD2, each matching 5 bases. DNA for the CDR3: TGTGCCAGCAGTTATGGGGGAGCGGACGAGCAGTACGTC. It specifies CASSYGGADEQYV.